This is a list of T cell receptor beta chains from one sample in a study of beta chain features in type 1 diabetes. The repertoire was sequenced with immunoSEQ multiplex PCR; TCRdb's copy has only in-frame clones and lacks some. This sample yields 640,000 or so clones, of which around 15% are seen a single time; 0.022% belongs to the top ten. Sequenced: naive CD4+ T cells from blood. Receptors were obtained from a man aged 18 to 29 with type 1 diabetes. The CDR3 runs from the conserved cysteine through the conserved F or W. A D gene is named only where the DNA matches it firmly. Only some rows state a clone size, as once, few, many or a class for expanded clones.

cdr3_aa: CASGGGQGIGYEQYF
cdr3_nt: TGCGCCAGCGGCGGTGGACAGGGAATTGGGTACGAGCAGTACTTC
clone_size: few
v_call: TRBV5-1
d_call: TRBD1
j_call: TRBJ2-7

cdr3_aa: CASSLFEATETQYF
cdr3_nt: TGCGCCAGCAGCTTATTCGAGGCTACGGAGACCCAGTACTTC
clone_size: -
v_call: TRBV5-1
d_call: -
j_call: TRBJ2-5

cdr3_aa: CAWSNRDDQPQHF
cdr3_nt: TGTGCCTGGAGTAACAGGGATGATCAGCCCCAGCATTTT
clone_size: few
v_call: TRBV30
d_call: -
j_call: TRBJ1-5

cdr3_aa: CASSLAGTSYEQYF
cdr3_nt: TGTGCCAGCAGCTTGGCCGGCACCTCCTACGAGCAGTACTTC
clone_size: few
v_call: TRBV5-4
d_call: -
j_call: TRBJ2-7

cdr3_aa: CAISESHVEETQYF
cdr3_nt: TGTGCCATCAGTGAGTCGCACGTCGAGGAGACCCAGTACTTC
clone_size: few
v_call: TRBV10-3
d_call: -
j_call: TRBJ2-5

cdr3_aa: CAWSSFSGEKLFF
cdr3_nt: TGTGCCTGGAGTTCGTTCTCTGGTGAAAAACTGTTTTTT
clone_size: few
v_call: TRBV30
d_call: -
j_call: TRBJ1-4

cdr3_aa: CASSFDRASYEQYF
cdr3_nt: TGTGCCAGCAGTTTTGACAGGGCCTCCTACGAGCAGTACTTC
clone_size: few
v_call: TRBV28
d_call: TRBD1
j_call: TRBJ2-7

cdr3_aa: CAWSVFGEKLFF
cdr3_nt: TGTGCCTGGAGTGTATTTGGGGAAAAACTGTTTTTT
clone_size: few
v_call: TRBV30
d_call: -
j_call: TRBJ1-4

cdr3_aa: CASSVQALGYTF
cdr3_nt: TGTGCCAGCAGTGTACAAGCCCTGGGCTACACCTTC
clone_size: few
v_call: TRBV2
d_call: -
j_call: TRBJ1-2

cdr3_aa: CASSLTGVSYEQYF
cdr3_nt: TGTGCCAGCAGCCTGACAGGGGTGAGCTACGAGCAGTACTTC
clone_size: -
v_call: TRBV28
d_call: TRBD1
j_call: TRBJ2-7

cdr3_aa: CASSATGGGGNIQYF
cdr3_nt: TGTGCCAGCAGCGCAACAGGGGGCGGTGGAAACATTCAGTACTTC
clone_size: -
v_call: TRBV7-9
d_call: TRBD1
j_call: TRBJ2-4

cdr3_aa: CASSSLAGGAVSTDTQYF
cdr3_nt: TGTGCCAGCAGCTCACTAGCGGGGGGTGCGGTTTCCACAGATACGCAGTATTTT
clone_size: -
v_call: TRBV2
d_call: TRBD2
j_call: TRBJ2-3

cdr3_aa: CASSLVGPNTGELFF
cdr3_nt: TGCGCCAGCAGCTTGGTTGGACCGAACACCGGGGAGCTGTTTTTT
clone_size: -
v_call: TRBV5-1
d_call: -
j_call: TRBJ2-2

cdr3_aa: CASSLRGLRQPQHF
cdr3_nt: TGTGCCAGCAGCTTGAGGGGGCTTAGGCAGCCCCAGCATTTT
clone_size: -
v_call: TRBV5-6
d_call: TRBD1
j_call: TRBJ1-5

cdr3_aa: CSVSQGPASYEQYF
cdr3_nt: TGCAGCGTCTCACAGGGGCCCGCCTCCTACGAGCAGTACTTC
clone_size: -
v_call: TRBV29-1
d_call: TRBD1
j_call: TRBJ2-7

cdr3_aa: CAWSKDSYEQYF
cdr3_nt: TGTGCCTGGAGTAAGGACAGCTACGAGCAGTACTTC
clone_size: -
v_call: TRBV30
d_call: -
j_call: TRBJ2-7